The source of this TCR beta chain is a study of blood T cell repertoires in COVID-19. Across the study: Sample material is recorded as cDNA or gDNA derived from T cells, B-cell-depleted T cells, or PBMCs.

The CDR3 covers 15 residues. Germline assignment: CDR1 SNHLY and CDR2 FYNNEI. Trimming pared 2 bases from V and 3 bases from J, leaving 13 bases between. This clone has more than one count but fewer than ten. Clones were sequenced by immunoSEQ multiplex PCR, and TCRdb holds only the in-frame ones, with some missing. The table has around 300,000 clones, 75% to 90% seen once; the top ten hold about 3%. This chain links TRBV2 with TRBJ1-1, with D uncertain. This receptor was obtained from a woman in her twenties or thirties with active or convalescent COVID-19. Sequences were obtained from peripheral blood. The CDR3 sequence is CASSEYSVRDTEAFF. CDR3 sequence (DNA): TGTGCCAGCAGTGAATATTCAGTTCGGGACACTGAAGCTTTCTTT.